A single sample is the source of the 5 T cell receptor beta chains below, sequenced in a study of T cell responses to AZD1222 COVID-19 vaccine. Repertoires were generated with immunoSEQ multiplex PCR, while TCRdb's copy carries only in-frame clones and drops some. Of more than 100,000 clones listed, about 92% are singletons. The sample consisted of peripheral blood, taken 28 days after the second AZD1222 dose. All receptors derive from an adult who received the AZD1222 COVID-19 vaccine.

The J gene is TRBJ2-2, the V gene TRBV6-1; 11 bases match TRBD2. This CDR3 is built from 19 residues. V was pared by 2 bases and J by 1 base, with 9 bases of the junction left unmatched. Germline-derived CDR1 and CDR2 are MNHNS and SASEGT. The CDR3 spells CASSELVAGGPLNTGELFF. CDR3 nucleotide sequence: TGTGCCAGCAGTGAATTGGTAGCGGGAGGGCCCTTGAACACCGGGGAGCTGTTTTTT.

The gene calls are TRBV7-9 and TRBJ2-1; no clear D. Looked up from germline, CDR1 is SEHNR and CDR2 is FQNEAQ (reference sequence). Trimming removed 2 bases from V and 5 bases from J, with 13 bases in between. The length of the CDR3 is 15 residues. The DNA of the CDR3 is TGTGCCAGCAGCTTACCGTGGCTAACTAACAATGAGCAGTTCTTC. Amino acids: CASSLPWLTNNEQFF.

CDR3 amino acids: CASSFGTGGGYGYTF. In nucleotides, the CDR3 is TGTGCCAGCAGCTTTGGGACAGGGGGCGGCTATGGCTACACCTTC. J is TRBJ1-2 and V is TRBV5-4, with TRBD1 matching 12 bases. From germline, CDR1 is SGHNT and CDR2 YYREEE (reference sequence). The CDR3 covers 15 residues. Germline trimming cut 2 bases from V and 4 bases from J; bases unmatched to any gene: 3.

In nucleotides, the CDR3 is TGTGCCAGCAGCCCTCGGACCGGATACGAGCAGTACTTC. Residues: CASSPRTGYEQYF. V is TRBV7-9 and J is TRBJ2-7; D gene uncertain. Looked up from germline, CDR1 is SEHNR and CDR2 is FQNEAQ (reference sequence). The CDR3 has 13 amino acids. Trimming took 5 bases from V and 4 from J, leaving 12 bases between them.

V is TRBV29-1 and J is TRBJ2-1; TRBD2 matches 8 bases. The CDR3 extends over 11 amino acids. Per the germline V gene, CDR1 is SQVTM and CDR2 is ANQGSEA. With V trimmed by 8 bases and J by 9 bases, 6 bases remained unmatched. The CDR3 DNA is TGCAGCCCGGGACTAGGAAGTGAGCAGTTCTTC. Encoded protein: CSPGLGSEQFF.